The 23 T cell receptor beta chains below were found in one sample sequenced in a study of brain metastases from non-small cell lung cancer. Clones were read by immunoSEQ multiplex PCR, and TCRdb kept only the in-frame ones, dropping some. The sample has 2,000 to 2,500 clones; approximately 84% are singletons. Sequenced input: primary lung tumor tissue. The receptors were gathered from a donor at least 40 years old with non-small cell lung cancer.

The rearrangement links TRBV30 to TRBJ2-7; D unclear. This CDR3 spans 15 amino acids. The V end lost 0 bases, the J end lost 2 bases, and 14 bases lay between the germline ends. Germline V gene data show CDR1 as GTSNPN and CDR2 as SVGIG (reference sequence). CDR3 coding DNA: TGTGCCTGGAGTGTTATCGACGGACCGGCCTACGAGCAGTACTTC. It specifies CAWSVIDGPAYEQYF.

A remark on this clone: One end of the junction varies from germline; a read error may be responsible. The rearrangement joins TRBV6-6 to TRBJ2-7; a possible D gene is TRBD1 (6 bases). The germline V gene encodes CDR1 MNHNY and CDR2 SVGAGI (reference sequence). This CDR3 region has 13 residues. Written as DNA, the CDR3 is TGTGCCAGCAGTTACGCACAGGGTTACGAGCAGTATTTC. It specifies CASSYAQGYEQYF.

Notes on this clone: The junction departs from germline at one end; a sequencing error may be responsible. The sample has other DNA sequences that encode this CDR3 too. The chain joins TRBV25-1 to TRBJ2-1; tentatively, D is TRBD2 (5 bases). This CDR3 comprises 15 residues. CDR1 and CDR2 from the germline V gene are MGHDK and SYGVNS. The CDR3 reads CASSLAGATYNEQFF. In DNA form, the CDR3 reads TGTGCCAGCAGCTTGGCGGGTGCCACCTACAATGAGCAATTCTTC. Drawing the rest from reference TRBV25-1 and TRBJ2-1, the complete variable domain is EADIYQTPRYLVIGTGKKITLECSQTMGHDKMYWYQQDPGMELHLIHYSYGVNSTEKGDLSSESTVSRIRTEHFPLTLESARPSHTSQYLCASSLAGATYNEQFFGPGTRLTVL.

As to this clone: Possible read error: a much larger clone is one base away. This chain joins TRBV9 and TRBJ2-7; the D call may be TRBD1 or TRBD2 (5 bases each). Germline lookup yields CDR1 SGDLS and CDR2 YYNGEE. This CDR3 region has 13 residues. The CDR3 coding sequence is TGTGCCAACAGCGTAGCTGACGGGGCCGAGCAGTACTTC. Translated, it gives CANSVADGAEQYF.

The sample holds a few counts of this clone. CDR3 coding DNA: TGTGCCAGCAGTTTTACTAGCGGGAGAATGTTGGGCACCGGGGAGCTGTTTTTT. Translation: CASSFTSGRMLGTGELFF. The chain carries TRBV2 and TRBJ2-2, with 11 bases aligning to TRBD2. The length of the CDR3 is 18 residues. The germline CDR1 and CDR2 sequences are SNHLY and FYNNEI. Trimming at V came to 5 bases and at J to 4 bases, leaving 12 bases not matched to a gene.

This rearrangement joins TRBV7-3 to TRBJ2-1; 7 bases map to TRBD2. V was pared by 0 bases and J by 4 bases, with 6 bases of the junction left unmatched. CDR1 SGHTA and CDR2 FQGTGA come from the germline V gene. The CDR3 is made up of 16 amino acids. CDR3 DNA sequence: TGTGCCAGCAGCTTAACGCCGGGAGGTACTTACAATGAGCAGTTCTTC. Its translation: CASSLTPGGTYNEQFF.

The chain combines TRBV28 with TRBJ2-3, with 10 positions matching TRBD1. From germline, CDR1 is MDHEN and CDR2 SYDVKM. V shed 1 base, J shed 0 bases, and the junction held 4 bases outside the gene matches. This CDR3 has 17 amino acids. The CDR3 DNA is TGTGCCAGCAGTTTATCAAGACAGGGGGCTAGCACAGATACGCAGTATTTT. Protein sequence: CASSLSRQGASTDTQYF.

V is TRBV6-5 and J is TRBJ2-5; D remains ambiguous. Trimming took off 4 bases at V and 1 base at J, with 7 bases between the two ends. CDR3 length: 13 amino acids. Germline loops: CDR1 MNHEY, CDR2 SVGAGI. The CDR3 protein is CASSWQVQETQYF. As DNA, the CDR3 is TGTGCCAGCAGTTGGCAGGTCCAAGAGACCCAGTACTTC.

V usage is TRBV6-4 and J usage is TRBJ1-1; D perhaps matches TRBD1 (5 bases). Germline CDR1 reads MRHNA; CDR2 reads SNTAGT. CDR3 length: 13 amino acids. V was trimmed by 4 bases and J by 4 bases, leaving 10 bases between them. CDR3 nucleotide sequence: TGTGCCAGCAGTGTCGGGACTACCACTGAAGCTTTCTTT. Protein: CASSVGTTTEAFF.

The chain has TRBV5-1 and TRBJ2-2; 7 nucleotides match TRBD1. The CDR3 extends over 14 amino acids. With 6 bases clipped from V and 4 bases from J, the junction kept 6 bases outside the gene matches. The germline V gene has CDR1 SGHRS and CDR2 YFSETQ. In DNA form, the CDR3 reads TGCGCCAGCATAGAGACAGGGTCCACCGGGGAGCTGTTTTTT. Translated: CASIETGSTGELFF. Full variable domain (rest looked up from reference TRBV5-1 and TRBJ2-2): KAGVTQTPRYLIKTRGQQVTLSCSPISGHRSVSWYQQTPGQGLQFLFEYFSETQRNKGNFPGRFSGRQFSNSRSEMNVSTLELGDSALYLCASIETGSTGELFFGEGSRLTVL.

In its sample, this clone was seen a few times. The chain links TRBV7-9 to TRBJ1-2; D remains ambiguous. V lost 4 bases to trimming and J lost 4 bases, with 13 bases between them. CDR3 length: 14 amino acids. Looked up from germline, CDR1 is SEHNR and CDR2 is FQNEAQ (reference sequence). The CDR3 DNA reads TGTGCCAGCAGCTCAACTGAATTGCGCTATGGCTACACCTTC. This encodes CASSSTELRYGYTF. Supplemented by reference TRBV7-9 and TRBJ1-2, the full variable domain reads DTGVSQNPRHKITKRGQNVTFRCDPISEHNRLYWYRQTLGQGPEFLTYFQNEAQLEKSRLLSDRFSAERPKGSFSTLEIQRTEQGDSAMYLCASSSTELRYGYTFGSGTRLTVV.

The CDR3 DNA reads as TGTGCCAGCAGCCTGGACAGCCTCGGCGATGGCTACACCTTC. Translation gives CASSLDSLGDGYTF. This chain uses TRBV5-4 with TRBJ1-2, with D tentatively TRBD1 (6 bases). The CDR3 has 14 amino acids. V lost 4 bases and J 6 bases, leaving 16 bases between the germline ends. Germline CDR1 is SGHNT and CDR2 is YYREEE (reference sequence).

The CDR3 bases are TGTGCCATCAGCCCGGCCGACAATCAGCCCCAGCATTTT. Amino acid sequence: CAISPADNQPQHF. The V call is TRBV10-3, the J call TRBJ1-5; the D is unclear. Germline V gene data show CDR1 as ENHRY and CDR2 as SYGVKD. V dropped 6 bases and J dropped 3 bases, with 9 bases sitting between them. CDR3 length: 13 amino acids.

The J gene is TRBJ1-2, the V gene TRBV7-9; D perhaps matches TRBD1 (5 bases). Per germline, CDR1 SEHNR and CDR2 FQNEAQ (reference sequence). The CDR3 contains 15 residues. Trimming left V 5 bases short and J 5 bases short, with 18 bases between. The CDR3 DNA reads TGTGCCAGCAGCCTTATGGCGGGGCAGATTTATGGCTACACCTTC. Protein product: CASSLMAGQIYGYTF.

This clone has more than one count but fewer than ten. The chain links TRBV7-3 to TRBJ1-1, with D perhaps TRBD1 (5 bases). CDR1 SGHTA and CDR2 FQGTGA come from the germline V gene. The CDR3 covers 15 residues. Between the trimmed V and J ends, which lost 2 bases and 3 bases, there was a span of 13 bases. The chain's CDR3 is CASSLVMLGDTEAFF. CDR3 DNA sequence: TGTGCCAGCAGCTTAGTGATGTTGGGGGACACTGAAGCTTTCTTT.

The chain couples TRBV21-1 to TRBJ2-7; TRBD2, the table's D call, was not compared with the DNA. TRBV21-1 is noted as a pseudogene. The CDR3 has 14 residues. CDR3 sequence: CANPEMLSSYEQYF. CDR3 DNA sequence: TGTGCCAACCCGGAGATGCTCAGCTCCTACGAGCAGTACTTC.

The chain employs TRBV28 and TRBJ1-2; D remains unclear. With 0 bases removed from V and 3 bases from J, the gap between germline ends came to 14 bases. The CDR3 totals 16 residues. Germline CDR1 is MDHEN and CDR2 is SYDVKM. CDR3 nucleotides: TGTGCCAGCAGTTTATGGGGCAGGATGATAGACTATGGCTACACCTTC. Its protein is CASSLWGRMIDYGYTF.

The gene calls are TRBV5-6 and TRBJ1-2, with TRBD1 as a possible D gene (6 bases). The V and J ends lost 4 bases and 7 bases respectively, with 20 bases between them. Looked up from germline, CDR1 is SGHDT and CDR2 is YYEEEE. CDR3 length: 15 residues. The DNA of the CDR3 is TGTGCCAGCAGCCGTGGACAGAGTAGGGAGCTTGGCTACACCTTC. Its translation: CASSRGQSRELGYTF.

This clone was seen a single time. This chain uses TRBV13 with TRBJ2-5; tentative D call: TRBD2 (7 bases). CDR1 is PRHDT and CDR2 is FYEKMQ in the germline V gene (reference sequence). Trimming cost V 2 bases and J 2 bases, with 12 bases left between them. The CDR3 is made up of 15 amino acids. The CDR3 sequence: CASSLKGGAQETQYF. Written as DNA, the CDR3 is TGTGCCAGCAGCTTAAAGGGGGGGGCTCAAGAGACCCAGTACTTC.

The chain is built from TRBV14 and TRBJ2-1; D may be TRBD1 (6 bases). The V gene's germline CDR1 is SGHDN and CDR2 FVKESK. CDR3 size: 16 residues. Deletions cut 4 bases from V and 10 bases from J, with 23 bases between. The CDR3 nucleotides are TGTGCCAGCAGCCCTAGGGGGAAGATAGGGGCCGTCGAGCAGTTCTTC. Its translation: CASSPRGKIGAVEQFF.

This chain uses TRBV11-1 with TRBJ1-1; D remains unclear. This CDR3 comprises 13 residues. Germline assignment: CDR1 SGHAT and CDR2 FQDESV (reference sequence). The germline V and J ends were trimmed by 1 base and 6 bases, with 9 bases remaining between them. CDR3 bases: TGTGCCAGCAGCTTAGATAGCACTCCTGAAGCTTTCTTT. Translation: CASSLDSTPEAFF.

The rearrangement joins TRBV7-3 to TRBJ1-1, with unresolved D. V shed 0 bases and J shed 5 bases, with 13 bases lying between them. The CDR3 contains 15 residues. Germline CDR1 SGHTA, CDR2 FQGTGA. The CDR3 here is CASSLTPVQATEAFF. The CDR3 bases are TGTGCCAGCAGCTTAACGCCAGTTCAAGCTACTGAAGCTTTCTTT.

The chain recombines TRBV24-1 with TRBJ2-1, with no clear D. Germline CDR1 reads KGHDR; CDR2 reads SFDVKD. V was clipped by 0 bases and J by 9 bases, with 5 bases between them. The CDR3 extends over 12 amino acids. Here the CDR3 reads CATSDLDREQFF. CDR3 nucleotides: TGTGCCACCAGTGATTTGGACCGTGAGCAGTTCTTC.